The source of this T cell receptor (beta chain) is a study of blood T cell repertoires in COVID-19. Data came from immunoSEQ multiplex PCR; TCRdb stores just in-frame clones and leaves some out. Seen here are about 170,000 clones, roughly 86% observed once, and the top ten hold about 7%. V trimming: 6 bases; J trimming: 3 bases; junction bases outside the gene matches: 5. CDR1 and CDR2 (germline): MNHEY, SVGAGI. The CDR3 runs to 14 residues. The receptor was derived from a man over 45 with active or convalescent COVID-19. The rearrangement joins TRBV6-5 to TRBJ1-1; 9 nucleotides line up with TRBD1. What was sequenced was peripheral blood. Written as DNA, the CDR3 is TGTGCCAGCAGGCCCGACAGGGGGTACACTGAAGCTTTCTTT. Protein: CASRPDRGYTEAFF.